These T cell receptor beta chains were read from a single sample in a study of blood T cell repertoires in COVID-19. Sequenced by immunoSEQ multiplex PCR; TCRdb stores in-frame clones only, minus some. The sample lists 200,000 to 250,000 clones; 80% to 85% were seen once. The material sequenced was peripheral blood. All receptors come from a young woman who had recovered from COVID-19. Each CDR3 is given with its conserved first and last residue. Each record gives: D gene, J gene, clone size, V gene, CDR3 protein, CDR3 DNA. The D gene is left open where the match is weak. Rows give clone size only sometimes, using once, few, many, or a class for an expanded clone.

TRBD2	TRBJ2-1	.	TRBV7-6	CASSFAGESYNEQFF	TGTGCCAGCAGCTTTGCGGGAGAGTCCTACAATGAGCAGTTCTTC
TRBD1	TRBJ2-1	.	TRBV28	CASSPRGRGPGNEQFF	TGTGCCAGCAGTCCGCGGGGCAGGGGGCCAGGCAATGAGCAGTTCTTC
TRBD1	TRBJ2-3	.	TRBV4-1	CASQTGRTDTQYF	TGCGCCAGCCAGACAGGGCGCACAGATACGCAGTATTTT
TRBD1	TRBJ2-7	.	TRBV5-4	CASSLTGTSYEQYF	TGTGCCAGCAGCCTGACAGGGACCTCGTACGAGCAGTACTTC
.	TRBJ2-3	.	TRBV29-1	CSVGENGGTQYF	TGCAGCGTTGGGGAAAATGGAGGTACGCAGTATTTT
TRBD1	TRBJ2-7	.	TRBV19	CASSNRGLDEQYF	TGTGCCAGTAGTAACAGGGGGCTGGACGAGCAGTACTTC
.	TRBJ2-3	.	TRBV9	CASSDGLTDTQYF	TGTGCCAGCAGCGACGGTTTGACAGATACGCAGTATTTT
.	TRBJ1-5	.	TRBV7-9	CASSLGQNQPQHF	TGTGCCAGCAGCTTAGGGCAGAATCAGCCCCAGCATTTT
TRBD1	TRBJ2-2	.	TRBV19	CASSRDRNTGELFF	TGTGCCAGTAGTAGGGACAGAAACACCGGGGAGCTGTTTTTT
TRBD2	TRBJ2-1	.	TRBV19	CASRVAGGPSSEQFF	TGTGCCAGTAGGGTAGCGGGAGGGCCGAGTAGTGAGCAGTTCTTC
.	TRBJ2-5	.	TRBV11-3	CASSFGPQETQYF	TGTGCCAGCAGCTTTGGCCCCCAAGAGACCCAGTACTTC
.	TRBJ2-7	.	TRBV2	CASSVSGTVIVEQYF	TGTGCCAGCAGTGTGTCCGGGACTGTCATAGTGGAGCAGTACTTC
.	TRBJ2-7	.	TRBV25-1	CASSERGQGREQYF	TGTGCCAGCAGTGAAAGGGGCCAGGGCCGGGAGCAGTACTTC
TRBD2	TRBJ2-1	.	TRBV18	CASSPPASGSYNEQFF	TGTGCCAGCTCACCACCGGCTAGCGGCTCCTACAATGAGCAGTTCTTC
.	TRBJ1-2	.	TRBV5-8	CASSFGRANYGYTF	TGTGCCAGCAGCTTCGGGAGAGCTAACTATGGCTACACCTTC
.	TRBJ1-4	few	TRBV4-1	CASSQDQGATNEKLFF	TGCGCCAGCAGCCAAGATCAAGGGGCAACTAATGAAAAACTGTTTTTT
TRBD2	TRBJ2-3	few	TRBV5-4	CASSTGLDSDTQYF	TGTGCCAGCAGCACGGGACTAGATAGCGATACGCAGTATTTT
TRBD2	TRBJ2-2	.	TRBV3-1/TRBV3-2	CASSQERLAGFTGELFF	TGTGCCAGCAGCCAAGAGAGACTAGCGGGATTCACCGGGGAGCTGTTTTTT
.	TRBJ1-1	.	TRBV5-6	CASSLERQEAFF	TGTGCCAGCAGCTTGGAAAGACAGGAAGCTTTCTTT
.	TRBJ2-1	.	TRBV30	CAWRPQGSAHEQFF	TGTGCCTGGAGACCTCAGGGCAGCGCACATGAGCAGTTCTTC
.	TRBJ1-5	.	TRBV9	CASSVDMGGDGQPQHF	TGTGCCAGCAGCGTAGATATGGGGGGGGATGGTCAGCCCCAGCATTTT
.	TRBJ1-5	.	TRBV19	CASSDMGEPQHF	TGTGCCAGTTCGGACATGGGCGAGCCCCAGCATTTT